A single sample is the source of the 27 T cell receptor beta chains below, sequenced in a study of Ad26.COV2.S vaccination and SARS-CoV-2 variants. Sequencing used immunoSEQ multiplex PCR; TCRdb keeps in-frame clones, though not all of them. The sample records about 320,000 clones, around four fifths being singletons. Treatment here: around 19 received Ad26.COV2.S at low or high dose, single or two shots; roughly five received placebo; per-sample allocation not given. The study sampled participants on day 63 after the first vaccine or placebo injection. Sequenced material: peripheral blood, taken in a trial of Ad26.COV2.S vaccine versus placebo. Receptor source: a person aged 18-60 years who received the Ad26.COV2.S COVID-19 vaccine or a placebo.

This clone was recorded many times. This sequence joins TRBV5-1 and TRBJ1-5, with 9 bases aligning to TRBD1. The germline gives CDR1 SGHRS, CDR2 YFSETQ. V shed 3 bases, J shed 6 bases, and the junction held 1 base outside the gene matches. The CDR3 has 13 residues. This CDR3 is CASSWGQGQPQHF. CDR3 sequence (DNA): TGCGCCAGCAGCTGGGGACAGGGTCAGCCCCAGCATTTT.

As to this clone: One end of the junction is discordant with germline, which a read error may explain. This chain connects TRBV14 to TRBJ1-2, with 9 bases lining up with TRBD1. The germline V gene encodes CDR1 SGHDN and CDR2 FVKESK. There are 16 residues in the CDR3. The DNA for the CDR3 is TGTGCCAGCAGTCAAGATTACAGGGGGCCGGGCTATGGCTACACCTTC. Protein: CASSQDYRGPGYGYTF.

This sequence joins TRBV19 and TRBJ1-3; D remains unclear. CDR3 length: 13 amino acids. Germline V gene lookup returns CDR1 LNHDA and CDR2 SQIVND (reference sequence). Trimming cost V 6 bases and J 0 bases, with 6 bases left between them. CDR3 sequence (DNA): TGTGCCAGTAGCACAGTCTCTGGAAACACCATATATTTT. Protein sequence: CASSTVSGNTIYF.

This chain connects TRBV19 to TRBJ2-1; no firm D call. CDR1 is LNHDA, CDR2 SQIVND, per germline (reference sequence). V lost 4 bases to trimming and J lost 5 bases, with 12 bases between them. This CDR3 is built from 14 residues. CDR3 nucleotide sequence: TGTGCCAGTAGTAAAGGGTGGAAGGACAATGAGCAGTTCTTC. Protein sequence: CASSKGWKDNEQFF.

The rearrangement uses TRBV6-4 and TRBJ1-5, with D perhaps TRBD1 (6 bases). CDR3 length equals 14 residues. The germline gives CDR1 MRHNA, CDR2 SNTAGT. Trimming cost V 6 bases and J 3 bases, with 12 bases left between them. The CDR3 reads CASSPQGTNQPQHF. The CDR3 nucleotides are TGTGCCAGCAGCCCACAGGGAACCAATCAGCCCCAGCATTTT.

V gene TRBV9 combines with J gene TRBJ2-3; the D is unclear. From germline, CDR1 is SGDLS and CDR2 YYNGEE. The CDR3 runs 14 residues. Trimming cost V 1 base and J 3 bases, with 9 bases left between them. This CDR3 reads CASSVYSLTDTQYF. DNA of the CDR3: TGTGCCAGCAGCGTATATAGCTTGACAGATACGCAGTATTTT.

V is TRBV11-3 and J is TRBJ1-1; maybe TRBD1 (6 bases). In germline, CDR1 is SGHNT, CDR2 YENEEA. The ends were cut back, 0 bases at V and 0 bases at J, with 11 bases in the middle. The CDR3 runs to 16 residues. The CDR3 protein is CASSLETGPMNTEAFF. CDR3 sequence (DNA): TGTGCCAGCAGCTTAGAAACAGGGCCCATGAACACTGAAGCTTTCTTT. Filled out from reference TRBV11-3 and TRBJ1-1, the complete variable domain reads EAGVVQSPRYKIIEKKQPVAFWCNPISGHNTLYWYLQNLGQGPELLIRYENEEAVDDSQLPKDRFSAERLKGVDSTLKIQPAELGDSAVYLCASSLETGPMNTEAFFGQGTRLTVV.

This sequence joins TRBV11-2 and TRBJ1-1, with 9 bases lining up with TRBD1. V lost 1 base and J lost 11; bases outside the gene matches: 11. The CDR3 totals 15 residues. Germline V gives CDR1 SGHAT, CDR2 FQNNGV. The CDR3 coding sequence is TGTGCCAGCAGCTTAGGGACAGGGGTAATGATTTGGGCTTTCTTT. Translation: CASSLGTGVMIWAFF. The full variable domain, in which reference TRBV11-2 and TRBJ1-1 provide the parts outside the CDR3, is EAGVAQSPRYKIIEKRQSVAFWCNPISGHATLYWYQQILGQGPKLLIQFQNNGVVDDSQLPKDRFSAERLKGVDSTLKIQPAKLEDSAVYLCASSLGTGVMIWAFFGQGTRLTVV.

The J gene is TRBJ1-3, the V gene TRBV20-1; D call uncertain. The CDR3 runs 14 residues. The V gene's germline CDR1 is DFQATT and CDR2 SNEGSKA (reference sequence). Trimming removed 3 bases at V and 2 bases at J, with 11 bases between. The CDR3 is CSASSPETGNTIYF. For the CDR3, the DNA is TGCAGTGCTAGTAGTCCCGAAACTGGAAACACCATATATTTT.

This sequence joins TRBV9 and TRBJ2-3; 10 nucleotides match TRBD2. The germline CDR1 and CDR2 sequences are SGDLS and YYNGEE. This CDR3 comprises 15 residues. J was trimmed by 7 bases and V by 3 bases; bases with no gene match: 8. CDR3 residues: CASSAPSGGPNTQYF. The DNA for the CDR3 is TGTGCCAGCAGCGCTCCTAGCGGGGGACCGAATACGCAGTATTTT. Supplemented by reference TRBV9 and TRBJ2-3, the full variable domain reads DSGVTQTPKHLITATGQRVTLRCSPRSGDLSVYWYQQSLDQGLQFLIQYYNGEERAKGNILERFSAQQFPDLHSELNLSSLELGDSALYFCASSAPSGGPNTQYFGPGTRLTVL.

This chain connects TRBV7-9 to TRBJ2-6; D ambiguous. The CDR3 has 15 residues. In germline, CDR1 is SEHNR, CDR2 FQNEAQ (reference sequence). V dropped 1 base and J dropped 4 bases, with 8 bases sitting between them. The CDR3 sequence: CASSLDLSGANVLTF. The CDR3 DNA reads TGTGCCAGCAGCTTAGACCTATCAGGGGCCAACGTCCTGACTTTC.

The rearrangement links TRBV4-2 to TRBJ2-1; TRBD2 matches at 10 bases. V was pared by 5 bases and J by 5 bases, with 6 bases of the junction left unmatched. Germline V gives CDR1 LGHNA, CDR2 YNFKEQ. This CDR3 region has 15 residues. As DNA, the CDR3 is TGTGCCAGCAGCTCAATAGCGGGGGGCAACAATGAGCAGTTCTTC. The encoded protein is CASSSIAGGNNEQFF.

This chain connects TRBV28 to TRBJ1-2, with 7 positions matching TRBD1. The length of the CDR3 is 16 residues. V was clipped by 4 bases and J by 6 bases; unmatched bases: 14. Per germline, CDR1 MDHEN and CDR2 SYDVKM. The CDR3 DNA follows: TGTGCCAGCAGTTCTTTATCGGGACAGAGGGGCAATGGCTACACCTTC. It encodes CASSSLSGQRGNGYTF.

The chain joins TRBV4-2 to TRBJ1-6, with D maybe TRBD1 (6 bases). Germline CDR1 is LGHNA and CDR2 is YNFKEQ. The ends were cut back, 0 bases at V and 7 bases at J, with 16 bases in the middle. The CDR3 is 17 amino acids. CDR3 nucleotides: TGTGCCAGCAGCCAAGATGTGGGTCAGGGGTGGAATTCACCCCTCCACTTT. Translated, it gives CASSQDVGQGWNSPLHF.

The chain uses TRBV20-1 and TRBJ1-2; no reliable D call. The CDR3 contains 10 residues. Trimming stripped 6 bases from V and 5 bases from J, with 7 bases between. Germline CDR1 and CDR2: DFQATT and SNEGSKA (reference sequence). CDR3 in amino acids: CSASGYGYTF. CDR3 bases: TGCAGTGCATCCGGATATGGCTACACCTTC.

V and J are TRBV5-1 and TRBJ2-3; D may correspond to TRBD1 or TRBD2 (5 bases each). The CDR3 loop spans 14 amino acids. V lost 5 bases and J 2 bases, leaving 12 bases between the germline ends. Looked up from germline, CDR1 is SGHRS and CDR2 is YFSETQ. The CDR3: CASRVGPPTDTQYF. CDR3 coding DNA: TGCGCCAGCAGGGTGGGACCCCCCACAGATACGCAGTATTTT.

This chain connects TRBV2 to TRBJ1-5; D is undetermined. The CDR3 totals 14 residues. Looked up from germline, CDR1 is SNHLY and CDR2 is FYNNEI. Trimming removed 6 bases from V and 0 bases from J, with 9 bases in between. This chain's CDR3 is CASSVLYSNQPQHF. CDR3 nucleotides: TGTGCCAGCAGCGTCCTATATAGCAATCAGCCCCAGCATTTT.

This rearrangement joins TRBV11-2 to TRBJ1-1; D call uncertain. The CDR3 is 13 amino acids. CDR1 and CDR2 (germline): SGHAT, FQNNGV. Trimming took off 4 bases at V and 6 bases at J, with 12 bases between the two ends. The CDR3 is CASSSFRRSEAFF. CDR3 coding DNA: TGTGCCAGCAGCTCCTTTAGAAGGTCTGAAGCTTTCTTT.

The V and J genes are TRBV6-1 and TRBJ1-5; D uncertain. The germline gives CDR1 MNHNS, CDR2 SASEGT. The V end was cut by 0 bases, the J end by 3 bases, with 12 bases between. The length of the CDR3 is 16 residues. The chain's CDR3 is CASSEAAGILNQPQHF. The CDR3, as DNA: TGTGCCAGCAGTGAAGCCGCGGGGATACTCAATCAGCCCCAGCATTTT.

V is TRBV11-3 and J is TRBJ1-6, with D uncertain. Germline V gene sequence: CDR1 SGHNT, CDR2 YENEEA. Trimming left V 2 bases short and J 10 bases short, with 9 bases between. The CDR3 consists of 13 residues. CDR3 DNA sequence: TGTGCCAGCAGCTTATCTGGGGAATCACCCCTCCACTTT. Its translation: CASSLSGESPLHF.

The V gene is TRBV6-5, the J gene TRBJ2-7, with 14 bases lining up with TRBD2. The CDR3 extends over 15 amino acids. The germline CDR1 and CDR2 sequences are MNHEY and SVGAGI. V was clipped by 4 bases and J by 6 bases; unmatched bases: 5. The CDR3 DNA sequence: TGTGCCAGCAGTTCCCCGGGACTAGCGGGGGCCGAGCAGTACTTC. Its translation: CASSSPGLAGAEQYF.

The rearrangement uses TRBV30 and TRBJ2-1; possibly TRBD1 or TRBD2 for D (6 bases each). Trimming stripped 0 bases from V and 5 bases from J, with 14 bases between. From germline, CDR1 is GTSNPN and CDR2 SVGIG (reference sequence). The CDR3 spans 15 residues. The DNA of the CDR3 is TGTGCCTGGAGTGTACGGGGGCGGGCCAACAATGAGCAGTTCTTC. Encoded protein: CAWSVRGRANNEQFF.

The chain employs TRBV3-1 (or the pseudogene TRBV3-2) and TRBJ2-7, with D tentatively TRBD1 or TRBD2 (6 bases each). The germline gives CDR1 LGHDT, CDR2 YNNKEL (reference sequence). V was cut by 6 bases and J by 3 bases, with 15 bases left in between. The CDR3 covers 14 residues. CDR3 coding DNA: TGTGCCAGCAGTTGGGGGGCAGGGGACTACGAGCAGTACTTC. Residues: CASSWGAGDYEQYF.

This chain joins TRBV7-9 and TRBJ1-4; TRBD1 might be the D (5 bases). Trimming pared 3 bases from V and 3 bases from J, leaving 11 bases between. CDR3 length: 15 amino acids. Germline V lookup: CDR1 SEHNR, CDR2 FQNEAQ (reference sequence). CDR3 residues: CASSFGQGPNEKLFF. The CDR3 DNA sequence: TGTGCCAGCAGCTTCGGGCAGGGCCCTAATGAAAAACTGTTTTTT.

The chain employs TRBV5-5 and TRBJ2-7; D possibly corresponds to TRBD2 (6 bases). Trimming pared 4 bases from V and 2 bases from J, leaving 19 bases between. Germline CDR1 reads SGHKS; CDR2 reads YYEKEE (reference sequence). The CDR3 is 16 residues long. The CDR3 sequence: CASSPSVAATTYEQYF. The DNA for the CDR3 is TGTGCCAGCAGCCCCTCGGTAGCGGCCACTACCTACGAGCAGTACTTC. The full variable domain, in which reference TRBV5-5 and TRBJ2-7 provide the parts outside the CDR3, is DAGVTQSPTHLIKTRGQQVTLRCSPISGHKSVSWYQQVLGQGPQFIFQYYEKEERGRGNFPDRFSARQFPNYSSELNVNALLLGDSALYLCASSPSVAATTYEQYFGPGTRLTVT.

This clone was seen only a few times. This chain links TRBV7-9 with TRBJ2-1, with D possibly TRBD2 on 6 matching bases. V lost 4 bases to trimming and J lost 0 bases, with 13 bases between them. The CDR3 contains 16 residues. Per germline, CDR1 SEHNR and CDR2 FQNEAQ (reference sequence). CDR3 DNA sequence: TGTGCCAGCAGCTCCGCGCGGGGCTACTCCTACAATGAGCAGTTCTTC. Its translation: CASSSARGYSYNEQFF. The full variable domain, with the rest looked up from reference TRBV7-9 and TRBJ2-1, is DTGVSQNPRHKITKRGQNVTFRCDPISEHNRLYWYRQTLGQGPEFLTYFQNEAQLEKSRLLSDRFSAERPKGSFSTLEIQRTEQGDSAMYLCASSSARGYSYNEQFFGPGTRLTVL.

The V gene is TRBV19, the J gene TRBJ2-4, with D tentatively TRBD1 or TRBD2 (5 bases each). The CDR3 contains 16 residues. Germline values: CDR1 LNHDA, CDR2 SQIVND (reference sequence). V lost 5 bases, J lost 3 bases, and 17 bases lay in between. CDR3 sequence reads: CASSLRGRGSKNIQYF. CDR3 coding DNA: TGTGCCAGTAGTCTCCGGGGACGCGGAAGCAAAAACATTCAGTACTTC.